This is a list of T cell receptor beta chains from one sample in a study of blood T cell repertoires in COVID-19. Some clones are missing from TCRdb's copy, which holds only in-frame ones; the method was immunoSEQ multiplex PCR. This sample has under 200,000 clones; about 85% occur once, and the top ten carry around 5.9%. Sequenced material: peripheral blood. Source of these receptors: a woman aged 40 to 50 with COVID-19, enrolled during active disease. Each CDR3 is given with its conserved first and last residue. Each record gives: V gene, D gene, J gene, clone size, CDR3 DNA, CDR3 protein. A D gene is named only where the DNA matches it firmly. The size of a clone is reported for some rows only, either as once, few or many, or as a class for expanded clones.

>TRBV4-2|TRBD2|TRBJ2-1|NA
TGTGCCAGCAGCCCTCTAAGAACCGGACTAGCGGAGAATGAGCAGTTCTTC
CASSPLRTGLAENEQFF
>TRBV5-1|NA|TRBJ1-2|NA
TGCGCCAGCAGCCCCCGGGATAACTATGGCTACACCTTC
CASSPRDNYGYTF
>TRBV27|TRBD2|TRBJ2-7|many
TGTGCCAGCAGTCAGACGGCTCCGGGACTAGCGGGAGGGATCTACGAGCAGTACTTC
CASSQTAPGLAGGIYEQYF
>TRBV29-1|NA|TRBJ2-7|NA
TGCAGCGTCGCCACTGGCGGAGCCTACGAGCAGTACTTC
CSVATGGAYEQYF
>TRBV4-3|TRBD2|TRBJ2-7|NA
TGCGCCAGCAGCCAATCTTGGACTAGCGGGGGTTTGTCCTACGAGCAGTACTTC
CASSQSWTSGGLSYEQYF
>TRBV25-1|TRBD1|TRBJ1-2|once
TGTGCCAGCATTCGGACAGGGGGCAGGTATGGCTACACCTTC
CASIRTGGRYGYTF
>TRBV7-9|TRBD1|TRBJ2-7|NA
TGTGCCAGCAGCCCTTCGCCGGGACAGGGAAAATACGAGCAGTACTTC
CASSPSPGQGKYEQYF
>TRBV10-2|NA|TRBJ1-5|NA
TGCGCCAGCAGCCAGACAGTTAGCAATCAGCCCCAGCATTTT
CASSQTVSNQPQHF
>TRBV3-1/TRBV3-2|TRBD1|TRBJ1-3|NA
TGTGCCAGCAGCGTCCGGGACAGGGGGCTCGGAAACACCATATATTTT
CASSVRDRGLGNTIYF
>TRBV6-5|TRBD1|TRBJ1-2|NA
TGTGCCAGCGGTTCGGGACAGGGAGGCCGAGGCTACACCTTC
CASGSGQGGRGYTF
>TRBV4-1|NA|TRBJ1-4|NA
TGCGCCAGCAGCCAAGGCGGGGCTAGGTATGAAAAACTGTTTTTT
CASSQGGARYEKLFF
>TRBV27|NA|TRBJ1-2|NA
TGTGCCAGCAGATACAGGCGCGGCTATGGCTACACCTTC
CASRYRRGYGYTF
>TRBV20-1|NA|TRBJ2-7|NA
TGCAGTGCATGGGACACCGCCGAGCAGTACTTC
CSAWDTAEQYF
>TRBV28|NA|TRBJ2-3|once
TGTGCCAGCACCTTCCCCCCAGGCACAGATACGCAGTATTTT
CASTFPPGTDTQYF
>TRBV5-1|TRBD2|TRBJ2-2|NA
TGCGCCAGCAGCACGGCGGGGGACCCGAACACCGGGGAGCTGTTTTTT
CASSTAGDPNTGELFF
>TRBV5-1|NA|TRBJ2-1|NA
TGCGCCAGCAGCTTGGGACTAGACAATGAGCAGTTCTTC
CASSLGLDNEQFF